The rows below give T cell receptor beta chains drawn from one sample of a study of shared clonotypes between healthy human individuals. The table came from immunoSEQ multiplex PCR; TCRdb's copy has only in-frame clones and leaves some out. Here the sample spans hundreds of thousands of clones, roughly 78% being singletons. Sequencing was done on a sample of memory CD4+ T cells sorted from blood. These receptors were collected from a woman aged 30 to 39 in good health. CDR3s include the opening cysteine and the closing phenylalanine or tryptophan. The D gene is left open where the match is weak. A clone size is listed for some rows: how often the clone was seen (once, few, many), or a class if it is expanded.

TRBV7-9,TRBJ2-3,TRBD1,once,CASSPRGTGWVDTQYF,TGTGCCAGCAGCCCGAGAGGGACAGGGTGGGTAGATACGCAGTATTTT
TRBV28,TRBJ1-1,-,-,CASSYTNTGSGAFF,TGTGCCAGCAGCTACACTAACACAGGGAGTGGGGCTTTCTTT
TRBV15,TRBJ2-7,-,-,CATSRGSPRDEQYF,TGTGCCACCAGCAGAGGATCCCCAAGGGACGAGCAGTACTTC
TRBV6-5,TRBJ2-2,TRBD1,-,CASSYGQGITGELFF,TGTGCCAGCAGTTATGGACAGGGAATCACCGGGGAGCTGTTTTTT
TRBV5-1,TRBJ1-4,TRBD1,-,CASSLGTGTMEKLFF,TGCGCCAGCAGCTTGGGGACAGGGACGATGGAAAAACTGTTTTTT
TRBV30,TRBJ1-2,-,-,CAWKTNYGYTF,TGTGCCTGGAAGACCAACTATGGCTACACCTTC
TRBV5-1,TRBJ2-2,TRBD1,-,CASSHRDRVGTGELFF,TGCGCCAGCAGCCACCGGGACAGGGTTGGCACCGGGGAGCTGTTTTTT
TRBV18,TRBJ1-1,TRBD1,once,CASSQGQALGTEAFF,TGTGCCAGCTCACAGGGACAGGCATTAGGCACTGAAGCTTTCTTT
TRBV2,TRBJ1-5,-,few,CASSGPPPGAQHF,TGTGCCAGCAGTGGACCCCCACCAGGGGCCCAGCATTTT
TRBV6-5,TRBJ2-1,TRBD2,-,CASSYSAAGAPFF,TGTGCCAGCAGTTACTCCGCTGCGGGAGCTCCGTTCTTC
TRBV2,TRBJ2-4,TRBD2,-,CASNPDPSGGAKNIQYF,TGTGCCAGCAACCCCGACCCTAGCGGTGGAGCCAAAAACATTCAGTACTTC